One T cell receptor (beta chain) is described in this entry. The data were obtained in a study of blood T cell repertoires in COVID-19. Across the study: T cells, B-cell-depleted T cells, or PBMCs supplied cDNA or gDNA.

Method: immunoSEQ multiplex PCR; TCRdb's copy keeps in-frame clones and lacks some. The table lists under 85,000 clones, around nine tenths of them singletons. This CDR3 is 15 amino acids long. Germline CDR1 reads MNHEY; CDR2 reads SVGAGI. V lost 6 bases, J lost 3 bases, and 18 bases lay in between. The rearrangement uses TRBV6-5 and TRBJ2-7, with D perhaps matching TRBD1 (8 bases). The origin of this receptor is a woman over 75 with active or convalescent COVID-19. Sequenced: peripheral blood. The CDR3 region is CASRRDRGGVYEQYF. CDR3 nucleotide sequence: TGTGCCAGCAGACGAGACAGGGGAGGGGTCTACGAGCAGTACTTC.